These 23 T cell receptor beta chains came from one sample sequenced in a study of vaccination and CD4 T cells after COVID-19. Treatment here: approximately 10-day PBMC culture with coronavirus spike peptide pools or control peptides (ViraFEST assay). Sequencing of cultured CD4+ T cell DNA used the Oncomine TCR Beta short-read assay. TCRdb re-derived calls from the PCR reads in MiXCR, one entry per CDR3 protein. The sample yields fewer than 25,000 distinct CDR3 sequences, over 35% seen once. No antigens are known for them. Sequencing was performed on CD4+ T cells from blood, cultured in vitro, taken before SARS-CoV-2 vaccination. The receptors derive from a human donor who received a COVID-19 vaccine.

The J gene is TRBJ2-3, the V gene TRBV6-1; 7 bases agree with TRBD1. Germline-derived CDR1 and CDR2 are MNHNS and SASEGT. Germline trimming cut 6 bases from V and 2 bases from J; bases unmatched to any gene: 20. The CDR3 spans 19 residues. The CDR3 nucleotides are TGTGCCAGCAGCCAAAGGACCAGGGGGAACTGGTACTCCACAGATACGCAGTATTTT. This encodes CASSQRTRGNWYSTDTQYF.

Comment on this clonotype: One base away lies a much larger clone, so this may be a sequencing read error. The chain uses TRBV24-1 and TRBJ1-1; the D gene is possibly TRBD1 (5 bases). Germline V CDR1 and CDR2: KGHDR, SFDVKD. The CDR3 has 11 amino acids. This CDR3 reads CGTRLGAEAFF. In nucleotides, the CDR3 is TGTGGCACCAGGCTAGGGGCTGAAGCTTTCTTT.

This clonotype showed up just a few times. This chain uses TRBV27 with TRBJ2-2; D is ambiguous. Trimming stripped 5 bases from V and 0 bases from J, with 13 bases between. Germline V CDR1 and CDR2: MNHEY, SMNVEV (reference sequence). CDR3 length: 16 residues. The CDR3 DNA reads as TGTGCCAGCAGTCCCCGGATCTTACCGAACACCGGGGAGCTGTTTTTT. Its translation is CASSPRILPNTGELFF.

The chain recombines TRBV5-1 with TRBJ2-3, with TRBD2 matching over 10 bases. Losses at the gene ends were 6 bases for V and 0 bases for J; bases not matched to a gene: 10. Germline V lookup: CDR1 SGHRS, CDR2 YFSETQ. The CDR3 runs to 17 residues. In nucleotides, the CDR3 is TGCGCCAGCACCCGGACTAGCGGTTTTCAAAGCACAGATACGCAGTATTTT. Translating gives CASTRTSGFQSTDTQYF. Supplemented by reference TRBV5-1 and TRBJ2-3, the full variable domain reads KAGVTQTPRYLIKTRGQQVTLSCSPISGHRSVSWYQQTPGQGLQFLFEYFSETQRNKGNFPGRFSGRQFSNSRSEMNVSTLELGDSALYLCASTRTSGFQSTDTQYFGPGTRLTVL.

The chain's CDR3 is CASSSLGQGGAGELFF. CDR3 bases: TGTGCCAGCAGTTCATTGGGACAGGGAGGGGCCGGGGAGCTGTTTTTT. This chain connects TRBV27 to TRBJ2-2, with 9 nucleotides matching TRBD1. V was pared by 4 bases and J by 6 bases, with 9 bases of the junction left unmatched. This CDR3 is built from 16 residues. CDR1 and CDR2 (germline): MNHEY, SMNVEV (reference sequence).

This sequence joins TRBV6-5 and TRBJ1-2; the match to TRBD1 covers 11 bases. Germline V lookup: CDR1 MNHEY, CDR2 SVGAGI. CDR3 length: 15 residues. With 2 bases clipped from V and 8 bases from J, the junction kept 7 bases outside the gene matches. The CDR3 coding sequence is TGTGCCAGCAGTTACGGCCGGGACAGGGGGTTGGGCTACACCTTC. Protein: CASSYGRDRGLGYTF.

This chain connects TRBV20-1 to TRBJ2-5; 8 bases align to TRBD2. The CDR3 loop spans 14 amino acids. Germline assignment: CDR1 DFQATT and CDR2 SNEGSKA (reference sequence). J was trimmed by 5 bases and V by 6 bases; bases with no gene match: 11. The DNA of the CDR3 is TGCAGTGCCCCCCTGGCGGGGGGTGGCGAGACCCAGTACTTC. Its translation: CSAPLAGGGETQYF.

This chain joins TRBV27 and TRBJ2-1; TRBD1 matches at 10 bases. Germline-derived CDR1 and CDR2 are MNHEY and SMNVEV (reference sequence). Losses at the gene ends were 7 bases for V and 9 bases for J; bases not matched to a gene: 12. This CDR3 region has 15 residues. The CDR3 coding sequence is TGTGCCAGCAAGCCCACACGACAGGGGGCCGGTGAGCAGTTCTTC. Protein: CASKPTRQGAGEQFF.

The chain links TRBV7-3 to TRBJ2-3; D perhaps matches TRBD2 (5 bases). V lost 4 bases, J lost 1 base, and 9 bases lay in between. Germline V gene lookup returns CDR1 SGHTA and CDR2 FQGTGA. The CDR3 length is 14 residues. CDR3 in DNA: TGTGCCAGCAGCTCGGTCGGGGGCACAGATACGCAGTATTTT. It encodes CASSSVGGTDTQYF.

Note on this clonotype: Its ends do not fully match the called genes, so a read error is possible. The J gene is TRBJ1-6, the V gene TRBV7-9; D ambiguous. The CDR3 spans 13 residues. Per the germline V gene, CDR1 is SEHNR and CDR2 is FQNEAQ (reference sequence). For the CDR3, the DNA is TGTGCCAGCAGCTTAACGAGGGATTCACCCCCCCACTTT. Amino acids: CASSLTRDSPPHF.

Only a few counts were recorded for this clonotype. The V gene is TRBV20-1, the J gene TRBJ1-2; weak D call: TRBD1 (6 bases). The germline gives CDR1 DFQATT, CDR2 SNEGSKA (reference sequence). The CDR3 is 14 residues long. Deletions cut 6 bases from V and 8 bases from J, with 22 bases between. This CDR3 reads CSAKAFSGAQGYTF. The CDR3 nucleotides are TGCAGTGCCAAGGCTTTTTCGGGGGCGCAAGGCTACACCTTC.

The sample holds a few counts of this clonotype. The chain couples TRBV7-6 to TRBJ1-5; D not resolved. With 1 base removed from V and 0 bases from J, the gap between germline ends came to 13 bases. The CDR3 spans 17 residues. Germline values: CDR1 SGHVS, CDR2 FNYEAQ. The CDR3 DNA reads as TGTGCCAGCAGCTTAGTTCCCGGTGACTATAGCAATCAGCCCCAGCATTTT. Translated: CASSLVPGDYSNQPQHF.

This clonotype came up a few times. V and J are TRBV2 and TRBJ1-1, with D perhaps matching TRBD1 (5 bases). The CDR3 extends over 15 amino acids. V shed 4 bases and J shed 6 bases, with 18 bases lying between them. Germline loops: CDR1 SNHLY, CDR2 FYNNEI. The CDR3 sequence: CASSGTRDYDSEAFF. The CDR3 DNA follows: TGTGCCAGCAGTGGGACTAGGGACTACGATTCTGAAGCTTTCTTT.

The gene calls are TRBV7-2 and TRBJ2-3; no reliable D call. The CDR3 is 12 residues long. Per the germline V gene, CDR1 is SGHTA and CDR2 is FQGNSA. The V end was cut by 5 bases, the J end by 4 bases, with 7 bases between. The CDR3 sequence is CASSGVADTQYF. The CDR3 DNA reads TGTGCCAGCAGCGGAGTAGCAGATACGCAGTATTTT.

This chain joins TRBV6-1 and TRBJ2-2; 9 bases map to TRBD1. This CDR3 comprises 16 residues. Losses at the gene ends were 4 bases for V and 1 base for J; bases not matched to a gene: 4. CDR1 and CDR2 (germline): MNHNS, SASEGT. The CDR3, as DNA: TGTGCCAGCAGTGTCATGGGACAGGGGAACACCGGGGAGCTGTTTTTT. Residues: CASSVMGQGNTGELFF.

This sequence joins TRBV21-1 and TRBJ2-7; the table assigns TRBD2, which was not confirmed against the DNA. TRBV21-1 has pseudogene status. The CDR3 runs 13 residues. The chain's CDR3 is CANSTGTNYEQYF. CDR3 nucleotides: TGTGCCAACAGCACGGGGACTAACTACGAGCAGTACTTC.

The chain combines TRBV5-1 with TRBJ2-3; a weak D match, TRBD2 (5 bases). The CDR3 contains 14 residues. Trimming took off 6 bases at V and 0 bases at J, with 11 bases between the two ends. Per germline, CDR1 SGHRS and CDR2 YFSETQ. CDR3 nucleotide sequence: TGCGCCAGCAAGGGAGAGCCTAGCACAGATACGCAGTATTTT. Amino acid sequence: CASKGEPSTDTQYF.

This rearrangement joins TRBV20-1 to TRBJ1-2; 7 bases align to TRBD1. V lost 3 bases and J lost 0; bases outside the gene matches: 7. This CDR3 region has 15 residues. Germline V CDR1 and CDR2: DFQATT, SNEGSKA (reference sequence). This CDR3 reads CSASSGGDPNYGYTF. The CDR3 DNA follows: TGCAGTGCTAGTTCAGGGGGTGACCCTAACTATGGCTACACCTTC.

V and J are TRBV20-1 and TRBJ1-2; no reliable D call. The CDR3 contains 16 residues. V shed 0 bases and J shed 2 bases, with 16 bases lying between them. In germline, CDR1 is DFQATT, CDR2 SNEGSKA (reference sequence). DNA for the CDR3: TGCAGTGCTAGAGATTGGACCCGCACAGAAAACTATGGCTACACCTTC. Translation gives CSARDWTRTENYGYTF.

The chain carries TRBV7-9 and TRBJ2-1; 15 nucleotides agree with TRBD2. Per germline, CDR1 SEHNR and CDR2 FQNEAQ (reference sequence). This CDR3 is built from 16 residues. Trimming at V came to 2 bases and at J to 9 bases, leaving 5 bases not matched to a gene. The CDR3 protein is CASSLSEGLAGGEQFF. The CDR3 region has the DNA TGTGCCAGCAGCTTAAGCGAGGGACTAGCGGGGGGTGAGCAGTTCTTC.

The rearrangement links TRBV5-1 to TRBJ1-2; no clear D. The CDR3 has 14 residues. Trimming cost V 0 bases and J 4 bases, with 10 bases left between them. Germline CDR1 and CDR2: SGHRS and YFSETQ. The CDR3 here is CASSLEARRYGYTF. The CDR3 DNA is TGCGCCAGCAGCTTGGAGGCCAGGCGCTATGGCTACACCTTC.

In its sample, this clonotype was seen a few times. The CDR3, as DNA: TGTGCCAGCAGCTTAGGGGGACTAGGTTACAATGAGCAGTTCTTC. Its protein is CASSLGGLGYNEQFF. The V and J genes are TRBV7-2 and TRBJ2-1, with 8 nucleotides matching TRBD2. J gave up 4 bases and V 1 base, and 3 bases lay outside the gene matches. Looked up from germline, CDR1 is SGHTA and CDR2 is FQGNSA. This CDR3 has 15 residues.

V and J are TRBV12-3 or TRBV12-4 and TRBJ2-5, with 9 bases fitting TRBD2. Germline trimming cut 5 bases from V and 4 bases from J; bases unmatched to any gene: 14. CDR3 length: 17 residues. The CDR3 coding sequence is TGTGCCAGCAGTGCTAAATCCGGGACTAGCAGGGGAGAGACCCAGTACTTC. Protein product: CASSAKSGTSRGETQYF.